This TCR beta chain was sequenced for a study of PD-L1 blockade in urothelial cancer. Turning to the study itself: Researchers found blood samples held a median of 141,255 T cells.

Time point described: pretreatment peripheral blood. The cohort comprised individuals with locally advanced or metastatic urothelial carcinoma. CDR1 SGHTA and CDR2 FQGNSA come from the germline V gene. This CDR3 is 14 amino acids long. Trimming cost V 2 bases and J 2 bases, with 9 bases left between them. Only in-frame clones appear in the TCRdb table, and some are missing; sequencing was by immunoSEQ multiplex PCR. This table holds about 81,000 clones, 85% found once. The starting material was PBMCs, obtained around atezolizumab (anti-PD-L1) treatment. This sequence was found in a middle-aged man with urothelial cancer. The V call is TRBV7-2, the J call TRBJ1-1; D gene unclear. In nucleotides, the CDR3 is TGTGCCAGCAGCTTACAGGCTCTTAACACTGAAGCTTTCTTT. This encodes CASSLQALNTEAFF.